Detailed here is one T cell receptor beta chain. This clonotype was picked up a small number of times. There is no known antigen for this receptor. Per-base quality was not reported, and no clone a single base away is much larger than it. Total RNA was extracted from the cultured T cells using TRIzol reagent. 5' rapid amplification of cDNA ends (5'RACE) was the method used to amplify TCRbeta libraries from the RNA. Before sequencing, Qubit, an Agilent instrument, and quantitative PCR were used to check library concentration and integrity. A commercial service provider sequenced the qualified libraries on Illumina HiSeq or MiSeq. As for the original processing: TCR sequences in each sample were identified using MiXCR version 1.8.2. For a clone to count as qualified, its CDR3 had to be longer than four amino acids, its nucleotide length had to be in-frame, and the clone could not contain a stop codon. A read containing the complete CDR3 structure was counted as an effective read. Validation of expanded clones was performed by RT-PCR with 24 Vbeta primers, GeneScan spectratyping, and Sanger sequencing. Starting from the raw public reads, TCRdb applied fastp trimming at Q25, assembled clones with MiXCR and retained in-frame beta chains. Entries that share a CDR3 protein sequence are merged under the most common genes and DNA. The V and J calls, along with clone size, are taken from TCRdb and not from the paper's own processing. For this sample there are around 14,000 distinct CDR3 sequences; approximately 37% appear just once. Together, the top ten hold around 9% of the sample.

The entry originates in a study of T cell repertoires and leukemia-associated antigens (dated by TCRdb to between 2017 and 2020). Study-wide context: Some 15 million effective reads were obtained overall, with each sample giving about 5.1 to 7 million read pairs and roughly 3 to 5.0 million effective reads. The study aimed to identify which antigen a TCR Vbeta21 clone previously found in CML patients recognizes, using in vitro peptide stimulation of healthy T cells. What the work shows at the level of the full study, not this receptor alone: Numbers of Vbeta genes (around 60), Jbeta genes (14), VDJ rearrangements and unique CDR3s did not differ significantly among the four groups. The antigen specificity and function of the expanded clones were not directly tested, and further investigation of both was required.

CD3+ T cells were first rested overnight at approximately 2.5 million cells/mL in RPMI 1640 without fetal bovine serum. Following the manufacturer's instructions, MACS immunomagnetic beads were used to pull CD3+ T cells out of the PBMCs. The trim is 7 bases for V and 4 bases for J, with a gap of 17 bases between the germline ends. The CDR3 spans 13 residues, from the cysteine through the phenylalanine. The entry retains the CDR3 DNA only, 39 bases that are in frame from base 1. Reading the germline V gene (reference sequence) gives CDR1 DFQATT and CDR2 SNEGSKA. The TCR comes from a female donor in good health. The V and J genes are TRBV20-1 and TRBJ2-7; the D gene is perhaps TRBD2, on 6 matching bases. The specimen sequenced was CD3+ T cells sorted from blood and cultured. The nucleotide sequence is TGCAGTGTAATCGGGAGTGCTTCTTACGAGCAGTACTTC. Translation gives CSVIGSASYEQYF.